This T cell receptor (beta chain) comes out of a study of regulatory and conventional T cells in RAG deficiency. Whole-study findings and limits: Other subsets showed approximately 9.6-fold reductions, but Treg unique TCR beta sequences fell approximately 100-fold in these patients. Omenn CD25-high CD127-low cells may be activated cells, not true Tregs. Control T-cell subsets had markedly higher Shannon entropy and lower Simpson indices than RAG-deficient patients.

Only in-frame clones appear in the TCRdb table, and some are missing; sequencing was by immunoSEQ multiplex PCR. Among tens of thousands of clones listed, just over 90% were seen once. Regulatory T cells were sorted from blood as CD4+ CD25-high CD127-low cells. Concerning this clone itself: Antigen: not known.

V was trimmed by 4 bases and J by 10 bases, leaving 11 bases between them. Germline CDR1 and CDR2: SGHTA and FQGTGA. This CDR3 region has 12 residues. This sample was also put to use in a study of regulatory T cells. That publication notes: Amplification used 52 TRBV primers and 13 TRBJ primers. In patients, unique TRB V-J pairs were restricted and V/J usage skewed, especially in Tregs.

The TCR originated in a human donor in good health. The sample consisted of Tregs sorted from blood. V gene TRBV7-3 combines with J gene TRBJ2-1; D possibly matches TRBD1 or TRBD2 (5 bases each). CDR3 coding DNA: TGTGCCAGCAGCTCCGACTGGGGGGAGCAGTTCTTC. Amino acid sequence: CASSSDWGEQFF. Filled out from reference TRBV7-3 and TRBJ2-1, the complete variable domain reads GAGVSQTPSNKVTEKGKYVELRCDPISGHTALYWYRQSLGQGPEFLIYFQGTGAADDSGLPNDRFFAVRPEGSVSTLKIQRTERGDSAVYLCASSSDWGEQFFGPGTRLTVL.